A selection of T cell receptor beta chains follows, all from one sample in a study of cytomegalovirus exposure and HLA in healthy donors. The table came from immunoSEQ multiplex PCR; TCRdb's copy has only in-frame clones and leaves some out. The sample has 160,000 or so clones; around 72% are singletons. Sequenced sample: PBMCs. Every receptor here comes from a female donor in good health and CMV-seronegative. Both conserved end residues are part of each CDR3. Each record gives: clone size, CDR3 length, V gene, D gene, J gene, CDR3 DNA, CDR3 protein. D genes are given only for firm matches. Size tells how often a clone was seen (once, few, many) or the class of an expanded clone, and some rows leave it out.

>NA|15|TRBV27|TRBD1|TRBJ1-1
TGTGCCAGCAGTTTAGTTCCAGGGGGAGTCACTGAAGCTTTCTTT
CASSLVPGGVTEAFF
>NA|14|TRBV6-5|TRBD1|TRBJ1-2
TGTGCCAGCAGCCGGCAGGGGGCGCCCTATGGCTACACCTTC
CASSRQGAPYGYTF
>few|12|TRBV6-1|NA|TRBJ1-5
TGTGCCAGCAGTGCAATCAATCAGCCCCAGCATTTT
CASSAINQPQHF
>NA|15|TRBV5-1|NA|TRBJ1-1
TGCGCCAGCAGCCCGCCGGGACTTGAGAACACTGAAGCTTTCTTT
CASSPPGLENTEAFF
>NA|13|TRBV9|NA|TRBJ2-2
TGTGCCAGCAGCTTCGGCGGGGCCGGGGAGCTGTTTTTT
CASSFGGAGELFF
>NA|15|TRBV6-4|NA|TRBJ2-7
TGTGCCAGCAGTCGAACGCGGGGGCTGTCCTACGAGCAGTACTTC
CASSRTRGLSYEQYF
>NA|16|TRBV5-6|NA|TRBJ2-5
TGTGCCAGCATCACCTTAGGGGGGGGCCTCCAAGAGACCCAGTACTTC
CASITLGGGLQETQYF
>once|15|TRBV6-5|TRBD1|TRBJ1-1
TGTGCCAGCCTTCGGGACAGGGCTGAGTTCACTGAAGCTTTCTTT
CASLRDRAEFTEAFF
>NA|13|TRBV18|NA|TRBJ2-7
TGTGCCAGCTCATCGGACACAGCCTACGAGCAGTACTTC
CASSSDTAYEQYF
>NA|14|TRBV11-1|TRBD1|TRBJ2-7
TGTGCCAGCAGCTTAGGGACAGGGGGCTACGAGCAGTACTTC
CASSLGTGGYEQYF
>NA|14|TRBV5-1|NA|TRBJ1-1
TGCGCCAGCAGCCCGTACAGGGAAAACTCTGAAGCTTTCTTT
CASSPYRENSEAFF
>NA|16|TRBV19|NA|TRBJ2-6
TGTGCCAGTAGTATAGGACAGGTGTCTGGGGCCAACGTCCTGACTTTC
CASSIGQVSGANVLTF
>NA|14|TRBV6-5|NA|TRBJ1-1
TGTGCCAGCAGAGTGACGTCGGACTACACTGAAGCTTTCTTT
CASRVTSDYTEAFF
>NA|14|TRBV5-1|NA|TRBJ1-1
TGCGCCAGCAGCCTCGGGTCAGGGGCCACTGAAGCTTTCTTT
CASSLGSGATEAFF
>NA|13|TRBV11-2|TRBD1|TRBJ1-5
TGTGCCAGCAGCTCGGACAGGGCGCAGCCCCAGCATTTT
CASSSDRAQPQHF
>NA|14|TRBV2|NA|TRBJ1-2
TGTGCCAGCAGTCTGGTAGGACAAGACTATGGCTACACCTTC
CASSLVGQDYGYTF
>NA|15|TRBV4-2|NA|TRBJ1-4
TGTGCCAGCAGCCAAGGTCGAGGCGGCAATGAAAAACTGTTTTTT
CASSQGRGGNEKLFF
>NA|15|TRBV7-2|NA|TRBJ1-2
TGTGCCAGCAGCTTAGCGGGCCGGCAGCAAGTAGTCAGGACCTTC
CASSLAGRQQVVRTF
>NA|16|TRBV7-9|TRBD1|TRBJ1-1
TGTGCCAGCAGCGGGGACAGGGGCCAGAGGAACACTGAAGCTTTCTTT
CASSGDRGQRNTEAFF
>NA|13|TRBV30|NA|TRBJ1-2
TGTGCCTGGACCCCGGCGGGGACCTATGGCTACACCTTC
CAWTPAGTYGYTF
>NA|14|TRBV6-1|NA|TRBJ1-2
TGTGCCAGCAGTGAAAGGGGCCGCTACTATGGCTACACCTTC
CASSERGRYYGYTF
>NA|15|TRBV6-6|TRBD1|TRBJ1-4
TGTGCCAGCAATGAGGGGGCTATGGTTAATGAAAAACTGTTTTTT
CASNEGAMVNEKLFF
>NA|13|TRBV7-3|NA|TRBJ1-1
TGTGCCAGCAGCTTATTGGGAGAGGGTAAGGCTTTCTTT
CASSLLGEGKAFF
>NA|15|TRBV4-2|TRBD2|TRBJ2-3
TGTGCCAGCAGCCAAGAGCGGGAGGGCCCAGATACGCAGTATTTT
CASSQEREGPDTQYF
>few|12|TRBV19|NA|TRBJ1-5
TGTGCCAGTAGTAGGGCTGGACAGCCCCAGCATTTT
CASSRAGQPQHF
>NA|15|TRBV14|TRBD1|TRBJ2-5
TGTGCCAGCAGCCATCAGGACAGGATTGTTGAGACCCAGTACTTC
CASSHQDRIVETQYF
>NA|13|TRBV10-3|NA|TRBJ2-5
TGTGCCATCAGGGGGGACATCGGGGAGACCCAGTACTTC
CAIRGDIGETQYF
>few|13|TRBV29-1|TRBD1|TRBJ1-4
TGCAGCGTCGCCGGGACAGGGGACGAAAAACTGTTTTTT
CSVAGTGDEKLFF
>few|15|TRBV6-5|NA|TRBJ2-7
TGTGCCAGCAGTTACAACCCCACGGGAGCCTACGAGCAGTACTTC
CASSYNPTGAYEQYF
>NA|15|TRBV2|NA|TRBJ2-1
TGTGCCAGCAGAACAGACGGGAGCTCCTACAATGAGCAGTTCTTC
CASRTDGSSYNEQFF
>NA|15|TRBV7-6|NA|TRBJ2-2
TGTGCCAGCAGCTTAGCGGCGACAGGCGGCGGGGAGCTGTTTTTT
CASSLAATGGGELFF
>few|17|TRBV29-1|NA|TRBJ2-1
TGCAGCGTTCAGGGGACCGATAGCGGGCGGACCTACAATGAGCAGTTCTTC
CSVQGTDSGRTYNEQFF
>NA|16|TRBV6-4|TRBD2|TRBJ2-2
TGTGCCAGCAGTGAAGGAGCGGGGGGGCTCGGCGGGGAGCTGTTTTTT
CASSEGAGGLGGELFF
>NA|14|TRBV19|NA|TRBJ2-2
TGTGCCAGTAGTATCTACACCAAAGCGGGGGAGCTGTTTTTT
CASSIYTKAGELFF
>few|16|TRBV15|NA|TRBJ1-4
TGTGCCACCAGCAGCGGAGCCAGGGGTGGGAGTGAAAAACTGTTTTTT
CATSSGARGGSEKLFF
>NA|16|TRBV15|TRBD2|TRBJ2-6
TGTGCCACCAGCAGAGATGCGGGGGCTGGGGCCAACGTCCTGACTTTC
CATSRDAGAGANVLTF
>NA|15|TRBV4-3|TRBD2|TRBJ2-1
TGCGCCAGCAGCCAAGCGCGGGGGGGATACAATGAGCAGTTCTTC
CASSQARGGYNEQFF
>NA|12|TRBV7-9|NA|TRBJ1-1
TGTGCCAGCAGCTCCGGAGGACGTGGAGCTTTCTTT
CASSSGGRGAFF
>few|13|TRBV30|TRBD2|TRBJ2-1
TGTGCCTGGAGTTTAGCGGGGAGCAATGAGCAGTTCTTC
CAWSLAGSNEQFF
>few|16|TRBV18|TRBD1|TRBJ2-3
TGTGCCAGCTCGACGGCGCCGACAGGGGAGGCAGATACGCAGTATTTT
CASSTAPTGEADTQYF
>NA|16|TRBV6-5|NA|TRBJ2-3
TGTGCCAGCAGTTACACGGACTTCGTTACGATGGAGACGCAGTATTTT
CASSYTDFVTMETQYF
>once|15|TRBV25-1|NA|TRBJ1-6
TGTGCCAGCAGTGAACGGGGGGGATGGAATTCACCCCTCCACTTT
CASSERGGWNSPLHF
>NA|13|TRBV2|NA|TRBJ1-5
TGTGCCAGCAGTAAGGGGGTCAATCAGCCCCAGCATTTT
CASSKGVNQPQHF
>NA|15|TRBV5-1|NA|TRBJ2-3
TGCGCCAGCAGCTTGAGTACCACTAGCACAGATACGCAGTATTTT
CASSLSTTSTDTQYF
>NA|13|TRBV19|TRBD1|TRBJ2-3
TGTGCCAGTTCACAGGGGCAAGGGGATACGCAGTATTTT
CASSQGQGDTQYF
>NA|15|TRBV15|NA|TRBJ1-5
TGTGCCACCAGCAGCGCTACAGGCCGCAATCAGCCCCAGCATTTT
CATSSATGRNQPQHF
>NA|12|TRBV27|NA|TRBJ2-7
TGTGCCAGCAGCCTTAGCTCCTACGAGCAGTACTTC
CASSLSSYEQYF
>once|13|TRBV9|NA|TRBJ2-5
TGTGCCAGCAGGGACAGCTCACAAGAGACCCAGTACTTC
CASRDSSQETQYF
>NA|14|TRBV6-1|NA|TRBJ2-1
TGTGCCAGCAGTGAAGCGCCGGGGAACAATGAGCAGTTCTTC
CASSEAPGNNEQFF
>few|15|TRBV4-1|NA|TRBJ2-7
TGCGCCAGCAGCCAAAAATCTTCCGGTACCTACGAGCAGTACTTC
CASSQKSSGTYEQYF
>NA|13|TRBV29-1|TRBD1|TRBJ2-7
TGCAGCGGGACCGGGACAGGCTATGACGAGCAGTACTTC
CSGTGTGYDEQYF
>NA|15|TRBV30|NA|TRBJ1-5
TGTGCCTGGAGTGGAGGCTTAGTGAGCAATCAGCCCCAGCATTTT
CAWSGGLVSNQPQHF